These 26 T cell receptor beta chains share one sample of origin, sequenced in a study of T cells in Graves' hyperthyroidism and ophthalmopathy. RNA transcripts yielded amplified TCR beta CDR3 regions. Primed by the HTBI set, a first-round RT-PCR was run on the TCR CDR3. TCRdb re-derived calls from the multiplex PCR reads in MiXCR, one entry per CDR3 protein. Among hundreds of thousands of distinct CDR3 sequences listed, less than 45% were seen once. Sequences were obtained from peripheral blood or thyroid tissue (not recorded which). The receptors come from an adult man with Graves' disease, either hyperthyroidism or ophthalmopathy (not recorded which).

A remark on this clonotype: A read error may be the cause here, since a much bigger clone is one base away. The gene calls are TRBV9 and TRBJ1-4; D is possibly TRBD1 (6 bases). The V and J ends lost 0 bases and 4 bases respectively, with 10 bases between them. CDR1 SGDLS and CDR2 YYNGEE come from the germline V gene. The CDR3 is 15 residues long. The CDR3 bases are TGTGCCAGCAGCGTAGGGTGGACAGTTAATGAAAAACTGTTTTTT. It yields the protein CASSVGWTVNEKLFF.

This clonotype occurred many times. The chain has TRBV10-3 and TRBJ1-1; 7 bases map to TRBD1. From germline, CDR1 is ENHRY and CDR2 SYGVKD. V was clipped by 6 bases and J by 7 bases; unmatched bases: 14. CDR3 length: 15 amino acids. As DNA, the CDR3 is TGTGCCATCAGGGAGAGACAGGGAGGTCGCGGTGAAGCTTTCTTT. As protein: CAIRERQGGRGEAFF.

This chain joins TRBV2 and TRBJ1-1; D not certain. CDR1 and CDR2 (germline): SNHLY, FYNNEI. This CDR3 is 12 amino acids long. The ends were cut back, 0 bases at V and 6 bases at J, with 5 bases in the middle. The CDR3 region has the DNA TGTGCCAGCAGTGAAGCTATGTCTGAAGCTTTCTTT. As protein: CASSEAMSEAFF.

The genes are TRBV7-9 and TRBJ1-1, with D perhaps matching TRBD1 (5 bases). The germline gives CDR1 SEHNR, CDR2 FQNEAQ (reference sequence). The V end was cut by 1 base, the J end by 9 bases, with 12 bases between. The length of the CDR3 is 13 residues. The CDR3 spells CASSLEQEGKAFF. As DNA, the CDR3 is TGTGCCAGCAGCTTAGAACAGGAGGGAAAAGCTTTCTTT.

The chain has TRBV25-1 and TRBJ2-2, with unresolved D. The V end was cut by 6 bases, the J end by 3 bases, with 14 bases between. The V gene's germline CDR1 is MGHDK and CDR2 SYGVNS. The CDR3 has 15 amino acids. The CDR3 region has the DNA TGTGCCAGCAGCCCACTGTCCTCGGACACCGGGGAGCTGTTTTTT. Residues: CASSPLSSDTGELFF.

This clonotype occurred once. V is TRBV4-1 and J is TRBJ1-5, with 7 bases aligning to TRBD1. The CDR3 is made up of 16 amino acids. The junction had 3 bases not matched to a gene; V was cut back by 0 bases and J by 1 base. Germline CDR1 MGHRA, CDR2 YSYEKL. For the CDR3, the DNA is TGCGCCAGCAGCCAAGACGGGACAGAGAGCAATCAGCCCCAGCATTTT. Translated: CASSQDGTESNQPQHF.

This clonotype was seen only a few times. An end of the junction does not agree with germline; a read error may underlie this. CDR3 sequence (DNA): TGCGCCAGCAGCCAGGCGGGATCGCCGAATCAGCCCCAGCATTTT. It translates to CASSQAGSPNQPQHF. This chain links TRBV9 with TRBJ1-5; D unclear. Germline V CDR1 and CDR2: SGDLS, YYNGEE. This CDR3 is 15 amino acids long.

The V gene is TRBV7-2, the J gene TRBJ1-2; possibly TRBD1 for D (5 bases). The germline V and J ends were trimmed by 1 base and 8 bases, with 11 bases remaining between them. The CDR3 sequence is 13 residues long. Germline V gene lookup returns CDR1 SGHTA and CDR2 FQGNSA. The CDR3 protein is CASSLGRDWGYTF. The CDR3 coding sequence is TGTGCCAGCAGCTTAGGCAGGGACTGGGGCTACACCTTC.

Concerning this clonotype itself: The CDR3 does not close with the conserved phenylalanine or tryptophan, likely indicating a read error. It is unclear where the CDR3 begins or ends on the DNA, so no DNA is shown, and the CDR3 is as TCRdb lists it. The chain links TRBV2 to TRBJ1-2; the table calls TRBD1, which could not be checked here. The germline gives CDR1 SNHLY, CDR2 FYNNEI. The CDR3 comprises 12 residues, both ends counted. This CDR3 is CASSDPGTVSSY.

This clonotype was detected only a few times. The chain links TRBV11-1 to TRBJ2-5; 7 nucleotides align to TRBD1. The ends lost 3 bases at V and 3 bases at J; junction bases unmatched: 7. The CDR3 runs 15 residues. CDR1 SGHAT and CDR2 FQDESV come from the germline V gene (reference sequence). The CDR3 nucleotides read TGTGCCAGCAGCTTGGTACTACAGGGGAAAGAGACCCAGTACTTC. It translates to CASSLVLQGKETQYF.

The CDR3 spells CASSHTVFSNQPQHF. The CDR3 coding sequence is TGTGCCAGTAGTCACACCGTATTTAGCAATCAGCCCCAGCATTTT. The rearrangement links TRBV19 to TRBJ1-5; D is unclear. The CDR3 runs to 15 residues. Trimming cost V 5 bases and J 0 bases, with 11 bases left between them. CDR1 LNHDA and CDR2 SQIVND come from the germline V gene (reference sequence).

This clonotype was seen a few times. V usage is TRBV7-2 and J usage is TRBJ1-1; no reliable D call. Germline V lookup: CDR1 SGHTA, CDR2 FQGNSA. This CDR3 spans 15 amino acids. V lost 2 bases to trimming and J lost 3 bases, with 13 bases between them. CDR3 in DNA: TGTGCCAGCAGCTTAAGTCCCCTTGGGGACACTGAAGCTTTCTTT. Translated, it gives CASSLSPLGDTEAFF.

The rearrangement joins TRBV5-5 to TRBJ1-2; TRBD1 aligns across 7 bases. Germline assignment: CDR1 SGHKS and CDR2 YYEKEE (reference sequence). The CDR3 totals 16 residues. V gave up 2 bases and J gave up 8 bases; unmatched junction bases: 15. The CDR3 here is CASSLDAGGPVYGYTF. The CDR3 DNA reads TGTGCCAGCAGCTTAGACGCAGGGGGTCCGGTCTACGGCTACACCTTC.

This clonotype was counted at least ten times. The chain recombines TRBV7-9 with TRBJ1-2; 7 bases line up with TRBD1. Germline loops: CDR1 SEHNR, CDR2 FQNEAQ (reference sequence). The CDR3 is 13 amino acids. V trimming: 5 bases; J trimming: 5 bases; junction bases outside the gene matches: 5. The CDR3 nucleotides read TGTGCCAGCAGCCCACAGGGGCAGTATGGCTACACCTTC. Its protein product is CASSPQGQYGYTF.

The chain is built from TRBV7-6 and TRBJ1-2; 12 bases align to TRBD1. Germline V CDR1 and CDR2: SGHVS, FNYEAQ. Trimming removed 4 bases from V and 2 bases from J; junction bases left unmatched: 8. This CDR3 has 17 residues. CDR3 in amino acids: CASSWGGTGGANYGYTF. The CDR3 bases are TGTGCCAGCAGCTGGGGGGGGACAGGGGGCGCAAACTATGGCTACACCTTC.

This clonotype was seen more than once but under ten times. The chain employs TRBV7-9 and TRBJ1-1; TRBD1 agrees at 9 bases. Germline lookup yields CDR1 SEHNR and CDR2 FQNEAQ (reference sequence). CDR3 length: 16 residues. V shed 4 bases, J shed 0 bases, and the junction held 6 bases outside the gene matches. The CDR3 reads CASSSQGATMNTEAFF. The CDR3 DNA reads TGTGCCAGCAGCTCACAGGGGGCTACCATGAACACTGAAGCTTTCTTT. The variable domain in full, with the rest retrieved from reference TRBV7-9 and TRBJ1-1, is DTGVSQNPRHKITKRGQNVTFRCDPISEHNRLYWYRQTLGQGPEFLTYFQNEAQLEKSRLLSDRFSAERPKGSFSTLEIQRTEQGDSAMYLCASSSQGATMNTEAFFGQGTRLTVV.

The rearrangement joins TRBV18 to TRBJ2-5; 8 bases match TRBD1. Per the germline V gene, CDR1 is KGHSH and CDR2 is LQKENI. This CDR3 spans 14 amino acids. V lost 6 bases and J lost 4; bases outside the gene matches: 7. The DNA for the CDR3 is TGTGCCAGCTCCCCGACAGGGGCCAGAGAGACCCAGTACTTC. It encodes CASSPTGARETQYF.

The gene calls are TRBV7-6 and TRBJ1-6; no definite D call. V was cut by 1 base and J by 9 bases, with 10 bases left in between. The length of the CDR3 is 14 residues. Per the germline V gene, CDR1 is SGHVS and CDR2 is FNYEAQ. This CDR3 is CASSLVRAGSPLHF. The CDR3 coding sequence is TGTGCCAGCAGCTTAGTAAGGGCGGGTTCACCCCTCCACTTT.

The sample holds many counts of this clonotype. The V and J genes are TRBV20-1 and TRBJ1-1; D is ambiguous. Germline V gene sequence: CDR1 DFQATT, CDR2 SNEGSKA (reference sequence). V was cut by 6 bases and J by 1 base, with 6 bases left in between. The length of the CDR3 is 11 residues. The CDR3 region is CSALRNTEAFF. In DNA, the CDR3 is TGCAGTGCCCTGAGGAACACTGAAGCTTTCTTT.

The table lists this clonotype with a few counts. The genes are TRBV7-9 and TRBJ1-2; the D gene is possibly TRBD1 (6 bases). Germline V CDR1 and CDR2: SEHNR, FQNEAQ (reference sequence). The V and J ends lost 5 bases and 6 bases respectively, with 16 bases between them. This CDR3 is built from 14 residues. CDR3 nucleotides: TGTGCCAGCAGCCGTCGCACAGGGCCCGATGGCTACACCTTC. It translates to CASSRRTGPDGYTF.

Concerning this clonotype itself: A single base separates this from a much larger clone, so it may be a read error. The CDR3 does not end in the conserved phenylalanine or tryptophan, so this is likely a read error. The chain carries TRBV14 and TRBJ1-1; D perhaps matches TRBD1 (5 bases). This CDR3 has 14 residues. Trimming shortened V by 4 bases and J by 0 bases, and 9 bases separated the two germline ends. Germline values: CDR1 SGHDN, CDR2 FVKESK. The CDR3 sequence is CASSRQRVNTEAFS. In DNA form, the CDR3 reads TGTGCCAGCAGCCGACAGAGGGTGAACACTGAAGCTTTCTCT.

This clonotype was observed at least ten times. V and J are TRBV2 and TRBJ1-1; D gene uncertain. The CDR3 covers 13 residues. Trimming cost V 4 bases and J 4 bases, with 10 bases left between them. Germline assignment: CDR1 SNHLY and CDR2 FYNNEI. The CDR3 DNA follows: TGTGCCAGCAGTGTAACGGGCGTCACTGAAGCTTTCTTT. Protein: CASSVTGVTEAFF.

Worth noting for this clonotype: A much larger clone lies one base from this, so it may be a read error. The V gene is TRBV7-4, the J gene TRBJ1-4; D possibly corresponds to TRBD1 (6 bases). V lost 3 bases to trimming and J lost 3 bases, with 17 bases between them. From germline, CDR1 is SGHVT and CDR2 SQSDAQ. The CDR3 sequence is 17 residues long. CDR3 sequence (DNA): TGTGCCAGCAGCTTCACCGCGTACAGGGACTCTAATGAAAAACTGTTTTTT. It is translated as CASSFTAYRDSNEKLFF.

The V gene is TRBV7-6, the J gene TRBJ1-3; D not certain. There are 11 residues in the CDR3. Trimming shortened V by 1 base and J by 10 bases, and 5 bases separated the two germline ends. In germline, CDR1 is SGHVS, CDR2 FNYEAQ. CDR3 amino acids: CASSLDGTIYF. The CDR3 DNA follows: TGTGCCAGCAGCTTAGATGGGACCATATATTTT.

This CDR3 is CASSQDGQGNSPLHF. The CDR3 DNA sequence: TGTGCCAGCAGCCAAGATGGACAGGGGAATTCACCCCTCCACTTT. The J gene is TRBJ1-6, the V gene TRBV7-2; 9 bases align to TRBD1. Germline CDR1 SGHTA, CDR2 FQGNSA. The CDR3 runs 15 residues. The junction had 6 bases not matched to a gene; V was cut back by 5 bases and J by 7 bases.

The chain has TRBV15 and TRBJ1-5; 11 nucleotides align to TRBD1. Germline CDR1 is LNHNV and CDR2 is YYDKDF (reference sequence). The J segment lost 3 bases and the V segment lost 5 bases, leaving 12 bases of the junction unmatched. This CDR3 comprises 18 residues. In DNA form, the CDR3 reads TGTGCCACCAGCGCCTGGACAGGGGGCGTGAATAACAATCAGCCCCAGCATTTT. Residues: CATSAWTGGVNNNQPQHF.